This paragraph reports one TCR beta chain. Antigen: not known. TCRdb's table, derived via immunoSEQ multiplex PCR, lists solely in-frame clones and lacks some. In the table there are 60,000 to 80,000 clones, about 85% of which are singletons. The data derive from a study of T cell responses to AZD1222 COVID-19 vaccine. The CDR3 runs 15 residues. V was pared by 2 bases and J by 4 bases, with 14 bases between. Per the germline V gene, CDR1 is SGHTA and CDR2 is FQGNSA. The study, taken as a whole, reports: Baseline seropositivity characterized only 5 or 6 AZD1222 recipients.

This receptor was identified in an adult in good health. The sequenced sample was peripheral blood, obtained on day 0 of AZD1222 vaccination. V usage is TRBV7-2 and J usage is TRBJ1-1; D remains ambiguous. Here the CDR3 DNA reads TGTGCCAGCAGCTTACGGGTTTGGGGTAGCACTGAAGCTTTCTTT. Residues: CASSLRVWGSTEAFF.